This T cell receptor beta chain is drawn from a study of T cells in localized non-small cell lung cancer. The data were produced by immunoSEQ multiplex PCR, yet TCRdb's version contains in-frame clones alone and is incomplete. There are over 30,000 clones in the sample; about 90% occur only once, and around 4.3% lies in the top ten. The study, taken as a whole, reports: Maximal T cell clonality occurred in uninvolved adjacent lung, with tumor ranking below it.

This CDR3 is built from 11 residues. There are a few counts of this clone. The antigen is unknown. The chain joins TRBV12-1 to TRBJ1-4. TRBV12-1 corresponds to a pseudogene. The receptor was isolated from a man between 35 and 75 years old with stage I lung adenocarcinoma. The sequencing here drew on peripheral blood, taken before any cancer treatment. The CDR3 region has the DNA TGTGCCAGCAGCTTTGTGGAGGGGCTGTTTTTT. Translation gives CASSFVEGLFF.